The subject of this entry is one T cell receptor beta chain. The CDR3 spans 14 residues. With 7 bases clipped from V and 4 bases from J, the junction kept 6 bases outside the gene matches. Germline V gene lookup returns CDR1 ENHRY and CDR2 SYGVKD. This record comes from a study of blood T cell repertoires in COVID-19. Study-wide background: Acute-phase and convalescent COVID-19 samples originated in the United States, Italy and Spain. T cells, B-cell-depleted T cells, or PBMCs provided the cDNA or gDNA that served as material.

Per the original methods: Amplification of reference gene primers was used by the study to estimate nucleated cell counts. Assay: immunoSEQ multiplex PCR; the TCRdb copy retains only in-frame clones and omits some. That table is the source of V, J and clone size, and D and trimming were worked out from the DNA. Of more than 150,000 clones in the sample, 80% to 90% are singletons; the top ten hold approximately 0.88%. The rearrangement uses TRBV10-3 and TRBJ2-2; the match to TRBD2 covers 7 bases. The sample was peripheral blood. The source is a woman under 30 who had recovered from COVID-19. CDR3 in DNA: TGTGCCATCAAAGGAGGGGAGGGCACCGGGGAGCTGTTTTTT. The encoded protein is CAIKGGEGTGELFF.